The T cell receptor beta chain described here comes from a study of T cells in Graves' hyperthyroidism and ophthalmopathy. TCR beta CDR3 region amplification was performed from RNA transcripts. The TCR CDR3 first-round RT-PCR relied on the HTBI primer set. TCRdb re-called the multiplex PCR reads with MiXCR, one entry per CDR3 protein. The sample holds roughly 630,000 distinct CDR3 sequences, approximately 15% seen once. Only a few counts were recorded for this clonotype. What it recognizes is unknown. Overall study findings and caveats: Researchers found most expanded thyroid clonotypes above 0.001 in blood as well.

Germline V gene sequence: CDR1 SEHNR, CDR2 FQNEAQ (reference sequence). CDR3 length equals 17 residues. V lost 4 bases to trimming and J lost 5 bases, with 24 bases between them. This sequence joins TRBV7-9 and TRBJ2-7; possibly TRBD1 for D (6 bases). This clonotype was obtained from a woman between 25 and 40 years old with Graves' hyperthyroidism. The sequenced sample was blood. CDR3 DNA sequence: TGTGCCAGCAGCTCGAATTTACTTCAGGGGACGGTCCACGAGCAGTACTTC. Amino acids: CASSSNLLQGTVHEQYF.